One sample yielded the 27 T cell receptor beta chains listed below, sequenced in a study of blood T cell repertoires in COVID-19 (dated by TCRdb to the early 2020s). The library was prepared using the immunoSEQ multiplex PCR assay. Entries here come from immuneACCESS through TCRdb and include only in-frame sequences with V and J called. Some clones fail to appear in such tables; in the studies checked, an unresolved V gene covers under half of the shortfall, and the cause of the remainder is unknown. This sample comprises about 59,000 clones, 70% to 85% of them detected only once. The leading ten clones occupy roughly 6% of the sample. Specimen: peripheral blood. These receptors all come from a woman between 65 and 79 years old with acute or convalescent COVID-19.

In DNA, the CDR3 is TGTGCCTGGAAGGTAGTAAGGGGCACTGAAGCTTTCTTT. It codes for CAWKVVRGTEAFF. The chain is built from TRBV30 and TRBJ1-1; D perhaps matches TRBD1 (5 bases). CDR1 GTSNPN and CDR2 SVGIG come from the germline V gene (reference sequence). This CDR3 has 13 amino acids. The V and J ends lost 4 bases and 4 bases respectively, with 13 bases between them.

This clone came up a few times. The CDR3 DNA reads TGTGCCAGCAGTCTACAGGGGACATCCTACGAGCAGTACTTC. It specifies CASSLQGTSYEQYF. The chain combines TRBV27 with TRBJ2-7, with 7 bases matching TRBD1. J gave up 1 base and V 5 bases, and 5 bases lay outside the gene matches. Germline V gene lookup returns CDR1 MNHEY and CDR2 SMNVEV (reference sequence). This CDR3 has 14 amino acids.

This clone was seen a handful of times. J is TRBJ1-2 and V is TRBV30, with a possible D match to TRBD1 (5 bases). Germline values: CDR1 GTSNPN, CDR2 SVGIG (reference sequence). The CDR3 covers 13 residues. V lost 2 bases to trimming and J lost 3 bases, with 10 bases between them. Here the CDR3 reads CAWSRGEYYGYTF. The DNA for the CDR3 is TGTGCCTGGAGTCGGGGGGAATACTATGGCTACACCTTC.

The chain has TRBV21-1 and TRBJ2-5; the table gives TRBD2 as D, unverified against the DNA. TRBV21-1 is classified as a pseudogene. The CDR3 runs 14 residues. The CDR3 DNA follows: TGTGCCAGCAGCACGGGAGGTGGTCAAGAGACCCAGTACTTC. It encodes CASSTGGGQETQYF.

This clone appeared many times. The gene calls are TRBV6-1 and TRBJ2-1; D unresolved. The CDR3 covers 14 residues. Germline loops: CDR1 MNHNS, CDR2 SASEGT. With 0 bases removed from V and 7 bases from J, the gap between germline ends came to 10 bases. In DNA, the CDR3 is TGTGCCAGCAGTGAAGCGCTAGATTGGAATGAGCAGTTCTTC. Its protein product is CASSEALDWNEQFF.

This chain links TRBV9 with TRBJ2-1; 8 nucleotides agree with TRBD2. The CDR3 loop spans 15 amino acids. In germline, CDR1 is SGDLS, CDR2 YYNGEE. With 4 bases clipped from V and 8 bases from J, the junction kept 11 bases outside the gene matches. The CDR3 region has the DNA TGTGCCAGCAGCATCTCAGCGGGGGTACTTTATGAGCAGTTCTTC. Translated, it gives CASSISAGVLYEQFF.

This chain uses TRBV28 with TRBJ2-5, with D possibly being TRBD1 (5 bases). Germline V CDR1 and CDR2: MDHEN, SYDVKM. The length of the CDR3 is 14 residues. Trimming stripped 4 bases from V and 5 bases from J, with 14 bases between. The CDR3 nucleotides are TGTGCCAGCAGTTCGCGAAGGGGCCAGGAGACCCAGTACTTC. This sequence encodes CASSSRRGQETQYF.

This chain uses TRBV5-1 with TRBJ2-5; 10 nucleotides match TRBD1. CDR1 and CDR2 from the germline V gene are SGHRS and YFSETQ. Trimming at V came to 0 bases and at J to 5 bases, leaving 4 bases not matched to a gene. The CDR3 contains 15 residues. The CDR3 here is CASSLARGQGETQYF. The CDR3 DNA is TGCGCCAGCAGCTTGGCCAGGGGACAGGGGGAGACCCAGTACTTC.

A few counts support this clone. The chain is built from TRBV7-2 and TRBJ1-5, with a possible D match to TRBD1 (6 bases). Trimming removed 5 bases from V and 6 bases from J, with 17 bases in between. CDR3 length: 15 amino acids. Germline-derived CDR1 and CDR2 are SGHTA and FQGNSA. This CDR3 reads CASSLLTGSGQPQHF. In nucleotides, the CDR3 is TGTGCCAGCAGCCTACTCACAGGGTCCGGTCAGCCCCAGCATTTT.

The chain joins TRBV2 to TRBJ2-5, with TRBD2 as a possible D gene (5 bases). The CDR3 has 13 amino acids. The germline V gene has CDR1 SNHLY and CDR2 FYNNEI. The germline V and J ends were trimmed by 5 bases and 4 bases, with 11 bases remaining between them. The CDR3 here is CASSRTSRETQYF. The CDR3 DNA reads TGTGCCAGCAGTCGAACTAGTCGAGAGACCCAGTACTTC.

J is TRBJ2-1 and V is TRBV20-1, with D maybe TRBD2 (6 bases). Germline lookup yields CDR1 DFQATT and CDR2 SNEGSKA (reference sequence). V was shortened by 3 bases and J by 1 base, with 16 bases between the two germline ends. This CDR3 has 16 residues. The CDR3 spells CSASDPSGRSYNEQFF. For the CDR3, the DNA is TGCAGTGCTAGTGACCCGAGCGGGCGGTCCTACAATGAGCAGTTCTTC.

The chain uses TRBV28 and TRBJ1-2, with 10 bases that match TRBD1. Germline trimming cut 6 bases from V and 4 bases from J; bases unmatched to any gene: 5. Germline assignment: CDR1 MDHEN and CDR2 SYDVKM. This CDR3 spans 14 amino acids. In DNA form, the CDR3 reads TGTGCCAGCAGGTGGACAGGGGGTTCCTATGGCTACACCTTC. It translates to CASRWTGGSYGYTF.

The CDR3 sequence is CASSQGGRALDTQYF. In nucleotides, the CDR3 is TGTGCCAGCAGCCAAGGAGGTAGAGCTTTGGATACGCAGTATTTT. The rearrangement uses TRBV3-1 (or the pseudogene TRBV3-2) and TRBJ2-3; D is undetermined. In germline, CDR1 is LGHDT, CDR2 YNNKEL (reference sequence). V was shortened by 1 base and J by 6 bases, with 14 bases between the two germline ends. The CDR3 covers 15 residues.

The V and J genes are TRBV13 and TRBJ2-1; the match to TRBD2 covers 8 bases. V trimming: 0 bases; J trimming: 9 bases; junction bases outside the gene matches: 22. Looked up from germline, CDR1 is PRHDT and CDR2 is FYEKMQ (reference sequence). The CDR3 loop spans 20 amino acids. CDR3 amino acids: CASSLGRGGGKWMGFSEQFF. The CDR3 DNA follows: TGTGCCAGCAGCTTAGGCCGAGGCGGGGGGAAGTGGATGGGTTTCAGTGAGCAGTTCTTC. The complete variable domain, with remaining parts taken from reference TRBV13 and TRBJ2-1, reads AAGVIQSPRHLIKEKRETATLKCYPIPRHDTVYWYQQGPGQDPQFLISFYEKMQSDKGSIPDRFSAQQFSDYHSELNMSSLELGDSALYFCASSLGRGGGKWMGFSEQFFGPGTRLTVL.

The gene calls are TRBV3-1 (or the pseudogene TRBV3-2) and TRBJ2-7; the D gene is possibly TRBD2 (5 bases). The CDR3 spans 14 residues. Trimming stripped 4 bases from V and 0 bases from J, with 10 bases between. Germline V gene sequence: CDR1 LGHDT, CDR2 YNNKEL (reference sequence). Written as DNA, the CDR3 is TGTGCCAGCAGCCTCGGACGGGGCTCCTACGAGCAGTACTTC. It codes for CASSLGRGSYEQYF.

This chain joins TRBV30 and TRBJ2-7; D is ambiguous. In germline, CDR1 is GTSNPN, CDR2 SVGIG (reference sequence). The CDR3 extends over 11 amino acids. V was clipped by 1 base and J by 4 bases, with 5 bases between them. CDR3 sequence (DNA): TGTGCCTGGAGTGCACATTACGAGCAGTACTTC. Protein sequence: CAWSAHYEQYF.

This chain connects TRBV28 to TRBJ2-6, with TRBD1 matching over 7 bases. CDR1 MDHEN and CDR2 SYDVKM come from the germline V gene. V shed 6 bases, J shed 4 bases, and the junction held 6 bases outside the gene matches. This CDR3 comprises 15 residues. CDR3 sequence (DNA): TGTGCCAGCAGGCGAACAGGGGCCGGGGCCAACGTCCTGACTTTC. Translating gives CASRRTGAGANVLTF.

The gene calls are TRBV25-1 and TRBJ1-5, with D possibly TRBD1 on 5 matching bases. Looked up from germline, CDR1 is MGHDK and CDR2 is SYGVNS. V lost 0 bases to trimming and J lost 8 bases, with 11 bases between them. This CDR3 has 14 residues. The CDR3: CASSEYPQGEPQHF. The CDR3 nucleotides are TGTGCCAGCAGTGAATATCCTCAGGGTGAGCCCCAGCATTTT.

The CDR3 DNA reads TGCGCCAGCTCGACGGGGGGCGGATCAGGAAACACCATATATTTT. This sequence encodes CASSTGGGSGNTIYF. This sequence joins TRBV5-1 and TRBJ1-3; TRBD1 is a possible D gene (6 bases). Germline CDR1 reads SGHRS; CDR2 reads YFSETQ. V dropped 7 bases and J dropped 4 bases, with 18 bases sitting between them. The CDR3 runs 15 residues.

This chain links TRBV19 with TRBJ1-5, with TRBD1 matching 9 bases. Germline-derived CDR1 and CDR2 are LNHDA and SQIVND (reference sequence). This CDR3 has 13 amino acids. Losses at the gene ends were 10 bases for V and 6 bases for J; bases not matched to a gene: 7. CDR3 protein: CATKDRGGQPQHF. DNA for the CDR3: TGTGCCACGAAGGACAGGGGAGGTCAGCCCCAGCATTTT.

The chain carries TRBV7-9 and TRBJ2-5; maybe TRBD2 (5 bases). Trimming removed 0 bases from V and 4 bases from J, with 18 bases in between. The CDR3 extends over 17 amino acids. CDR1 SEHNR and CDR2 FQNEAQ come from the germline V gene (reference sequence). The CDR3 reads CASSLAGSQYGRETQYF. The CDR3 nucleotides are TGTGCCAGCAGCTTAGCAGGGAGCCAATACGGACGAGAGACCCAGTACTTC.

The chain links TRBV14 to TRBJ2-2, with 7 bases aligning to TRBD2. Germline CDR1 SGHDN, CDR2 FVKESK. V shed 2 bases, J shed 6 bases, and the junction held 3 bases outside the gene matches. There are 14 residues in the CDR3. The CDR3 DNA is TGTGCCAGCAGCCAATTTCGGGGGGCCGGGGAGCTGTTTTTT. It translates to CASSQFRGAGELFF.

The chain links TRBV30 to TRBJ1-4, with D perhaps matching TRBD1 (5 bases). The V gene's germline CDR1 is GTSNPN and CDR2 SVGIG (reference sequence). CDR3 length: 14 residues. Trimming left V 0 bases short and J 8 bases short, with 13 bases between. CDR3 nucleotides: TGTGCCTGGAGTGTAGGGGCGGTCGGCGAAAAACTGTTTTTT. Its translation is CAWSVGAVGEKLFF.

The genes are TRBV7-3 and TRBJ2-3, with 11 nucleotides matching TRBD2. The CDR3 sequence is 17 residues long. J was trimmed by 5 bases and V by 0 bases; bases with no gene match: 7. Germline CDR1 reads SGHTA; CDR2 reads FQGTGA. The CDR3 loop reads CASSLTPSGGPLDTQYF. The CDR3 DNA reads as TGTGCCAGCAGCTTAACTCCTAGCGGGGGGCCATTAGATACGCAGTATTTT.

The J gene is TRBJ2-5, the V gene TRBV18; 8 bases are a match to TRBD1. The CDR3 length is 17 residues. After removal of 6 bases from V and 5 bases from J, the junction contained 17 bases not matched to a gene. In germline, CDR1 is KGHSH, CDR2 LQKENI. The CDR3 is CASSPTDRAFEVETQYF. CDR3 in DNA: TGTGCCAGCTCCCCGACGGACAGGGCATTTGAAGTCGAGACCCAGTACTTC.

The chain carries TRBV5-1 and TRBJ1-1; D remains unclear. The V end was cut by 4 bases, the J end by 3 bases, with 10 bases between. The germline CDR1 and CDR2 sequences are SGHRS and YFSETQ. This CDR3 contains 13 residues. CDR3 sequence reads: CASSPPQDTEAFF. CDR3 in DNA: TGCGCCAGCAGCCCCCCCCAGGACACTGAAGCTTTCTTT.

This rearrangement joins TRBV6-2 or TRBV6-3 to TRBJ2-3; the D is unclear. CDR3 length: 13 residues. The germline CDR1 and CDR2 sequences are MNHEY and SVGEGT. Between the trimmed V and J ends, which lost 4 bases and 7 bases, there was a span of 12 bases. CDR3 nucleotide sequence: TGTGCCAGCAGTTCCTCTTTGCGTCATACGCAGTATTTT. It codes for CASSSSLRHTQYF.